The subject of this entry is one TCR beta chain. It lacks a known antigen. No per-base quality is available; no much larger clone lies one base away. Based on the germline V gene, the CDR1 and CDR2 sequences are MGHDK and SYGVNS. V was cut back by 1 base and J by 0 bases, leaving a gap of 9 bases between them. The CDR3 numbers 15 residues from cysteine through phenylalanine. The read is trimmed to its CDR3 DNA, 45 bases read in frame from base 1. These data originate in a study of identical twins (TCRdb year 2016). Regarding the research as a whole: To test whether fetal clonotypes persist, the study used deep sequencing on TCR alpha and beta repertoires from monozygotic twins, unrelated adults of various ages, and cord blood. To rule out contamination, the twin experiments were replicated at different times with different library preparation protocols. Overall results and qualifications from the work: Out-of-frame TCR alpha sharing in monozygotic twins was systematically underestimated by recombination models, whereas sharing between unrelated individuals was in agreement with the recombination models. Compared with coincidental sharing between unrelated individuals, an excess of low generation-probability sequences was observed among out-of-frame TCR alpha sequences shared between twins. Excess twin sharing in beta out-of-frame sequences was weaker because fewer shared sequences lowered the signal-to-noise ratio. Abundant cord blood beta clonotypes had fewer insertions, young adult naive repertoires showed a similar but weaker trend, and memory repertoires showed no such trend. Zero-insertion analyses could be partly confounded by invariant T cells such as MAIT and iNKT, though diverse VJ usage argued against such confounding for most clonotypes. Because the same donors could not be followed over many years, the conclusions depended on cross-sectional statistical analysis.

The library was obtained by 5' RACE. The sequencer was an Illumina HiSeq 2000. Template switching introduced a universal primer binding site; the final cDNA contained a unique molecular identifier, enabling accurate counting of TCR cDNA molecules. Specific primers in the conserved constant-segment region were used to synthesize first-strand cDNA for TCR alpha and beta chains. To control for contamination, every cDNA library was double barcoded, receiving both a SMART-Mk sample barcode and Illumina barcodes. TruSeq adapter sequences along with Illumina sample barcodes were introduced in two successive PCR steps. Sequencing of the TCR alpha and beta cDNA libraries was done on the Illumina HiSeq platform using custom primers. The published analysis was carried out like this. MiGEC processed the raw reads to extract unique molecular identifiers, while MiXCR was used to determine the CDR3 positions. For each individual, recombination models were inferred using an EM algorithm with the repgenHMM and IGoR tools. Shared clonotype analysis was performed with the tcR package in R, normalizing sharing by the product of cloneset sizes. To study raw recombination free of thymic and clonal selection effects, out-of-frame nonproductive sequences were analyzed. TCRdb applied fastp at Q25 and MiXCR to the public reads, then kept only in-frame beta chains. Rows with one shared CDR3 protein collapse into an entry with the most common genes and DNA. TCRdb's processing, not the authors' own work, is the source of the V and J calls. Counted in this sample were 400,000 to 500,000 distinct CDR3 sequences; around 20% of them appeared once. The top ten hold 10% to 15% of the sample.

Every donor was a healthy Caucasian. The researchers also sequenced three unrelated adults who were not twins: a male aged 18 to 29, a male aged 50 to 59, and a female aged 50 to 59. Miltenyi CD45RO+ enrichment and human naive T-cell isolation kits were used to isolate memory (CD45RO+) and naive T cells from PBMC. The sequence is built from TRBV25-1 and TRBJ1-2, with the D segment identity uncertain. Sequencing input: naive T cells sorted from blood. The cell subset or site label of this sample denotes: cells isolated with a human naive T-cell isolation kit. The receptor was isolated from a man in his forties or fifties in good health. The DNA sequence is given as TGTGCCAGCAGTGAATCGGGCCCTTCTAACTATGGCTACACCTTC. This translates into CASSESGPSNYGYTF.